What follows is one T cell receptor beta chain and its context. What it recognizes is unknown. The record originates from a study of OX40 agonist ivuxolimab in advanced cancers. Study overall: Patients were given ivuxolimab, an antibody that agonizes OX40 (CD134).

Whole-study findings and limits: The work left the antigen specificity of expanded peripheral T cells undetermined. Partial responders at 0.1-3.0 mg/kg showed near-lowest clonal expansion. Averaged across samples, CD8+ T cells carried more expanded clones than CD4+ did.

Method: immunoSEQ multiplex PCR; TCRdb's copy keeps in-frame clones and lacks some. The sample has more than 75,000 clones, roughly four fifths seen once. Losses at the gene ends were 3 bases for V and 0 bases for J; bases not matched to a gene: 5. Germline V gives CDR1 KGHSH, CDR2 LQKENI. The CDR3 length is 17 residues. This TCR came from an adult with an advanced solid tumor such as melanoma, head and neck, liver or kidney cancer. The genes are TRBV18 and TRBJ1-3; 10 bases are a match to TRBD1. The material was CD4+ or CD8+ T cells sorted from blood, obtained in a trial of the OX40 agonist ivuxolimab. In DNA, the CDR3 is TGTGCCAGCTCACCCTTTGGACAGGGGGGCTCTGGAAACACCATATATTTT. Protein sequence: CASSPFGQGGSGNTIYF.